This TCR beta chain comes out of a study of T cell responses to AZD1222 COVID-19 vaccine. V was shortened by 0 bases and J by 0 bases, with 5 bases between the two germline ends. The CDR3 is 14 amino acids. In germline, CDR1 is SGHVS, CDR2 FQNEAQ. Repertoires were generated with immunoSEQ multiplex PCR, while TCRdb's copy carries only in-frame clones and drops some. Of some 170,000 clones detected, 80% to 90% appear once; the ten largest clones hold roughly 4%. The TCR was taken from an adult who received the MenACWY meningococcal vaccine as a control. This chain uses TRBV7-8 with TRBJ1-2; D uncertain. The material was peripheral blood, obtained 28 days after the second dose of the MenACWY control vaccine. In DNA form, the CDR3 reads TGTGCCAGCAGCTTAGCTGGCTCTAACTATGGCTACACCTTC. Protein: CASSLAGSNYGYTF.